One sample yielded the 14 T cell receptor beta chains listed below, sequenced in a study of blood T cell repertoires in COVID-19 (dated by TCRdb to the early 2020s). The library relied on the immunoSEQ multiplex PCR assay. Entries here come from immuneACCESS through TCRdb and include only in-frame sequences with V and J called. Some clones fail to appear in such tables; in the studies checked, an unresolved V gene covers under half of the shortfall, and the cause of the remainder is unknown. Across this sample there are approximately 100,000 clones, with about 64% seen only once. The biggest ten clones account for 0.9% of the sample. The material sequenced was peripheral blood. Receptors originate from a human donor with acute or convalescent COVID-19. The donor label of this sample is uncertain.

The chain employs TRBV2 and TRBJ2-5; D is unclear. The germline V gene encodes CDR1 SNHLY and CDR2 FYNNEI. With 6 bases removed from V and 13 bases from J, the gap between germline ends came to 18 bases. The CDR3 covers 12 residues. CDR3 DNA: TGTGCCAGCAGCCTCCAAGCCCAGGCTGGGTACTTC. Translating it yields CASSLQAQAGYF. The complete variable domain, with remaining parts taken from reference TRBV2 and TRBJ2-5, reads EPEVTQTPSHQVTQMGQEVILRCVPISNHLYFYWYRQILGQKVEFLVSFYNNEISEKSEIFDDQFSVERPDGSNFTLKIRSTKLEDSAMYFCASSLQAQAGYFGPGTRLLVL.

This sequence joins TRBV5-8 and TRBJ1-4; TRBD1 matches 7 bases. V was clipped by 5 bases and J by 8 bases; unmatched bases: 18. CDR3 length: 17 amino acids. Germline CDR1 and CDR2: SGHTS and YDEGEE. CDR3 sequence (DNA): TGTGCCAGCAGGTTCGGGACAGCGACTCTTCTCGAGGAAAAACTGTTTTTT. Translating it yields CASRFGTATLLEEKLFF. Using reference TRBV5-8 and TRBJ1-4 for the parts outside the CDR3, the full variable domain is EAGVTQSPTHLIKTRGQQATLRCSPISGHTSVYWYQQALGLGLQFLLWYDEGEERNRGNFPPRFSGRQFPNYSSELNVNALELEDSALYLCASRFGTATLLEEKLFFGSGTQLSVL.

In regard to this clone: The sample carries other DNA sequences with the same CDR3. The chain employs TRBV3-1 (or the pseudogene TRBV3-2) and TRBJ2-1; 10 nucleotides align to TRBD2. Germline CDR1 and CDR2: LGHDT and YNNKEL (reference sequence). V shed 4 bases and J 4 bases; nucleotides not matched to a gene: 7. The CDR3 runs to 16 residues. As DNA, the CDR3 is TGTGCCAGCAGCCCAAAAGCGGGGGGGTCTTACAATGAGCAGTTCTTC. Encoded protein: CASSPKAGGSYNEQFF.

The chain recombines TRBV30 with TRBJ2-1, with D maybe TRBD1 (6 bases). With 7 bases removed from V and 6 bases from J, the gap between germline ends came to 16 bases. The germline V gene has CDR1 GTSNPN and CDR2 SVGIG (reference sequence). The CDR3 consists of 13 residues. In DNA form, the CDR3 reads TGTGCCTTCCAGGGGCCGCGGCTCAATGAGCAGTTCTTC. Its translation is CAFQGPRLNEQFF.

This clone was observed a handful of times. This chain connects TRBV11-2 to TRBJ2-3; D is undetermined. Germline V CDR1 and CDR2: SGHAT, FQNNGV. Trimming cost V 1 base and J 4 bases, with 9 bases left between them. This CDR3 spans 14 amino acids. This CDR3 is CASSLVLESDTQYF. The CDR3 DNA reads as TGTGCCAGCAGCTTAGTTTTAGAGTCAGATACGCAGTATTTT. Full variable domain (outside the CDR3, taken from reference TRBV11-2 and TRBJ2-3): EAGVAQSPRYKIIEKRQSVAFWCNPISGHATLYWYQQILGQGPKLLIQFQNNGVVDDSQLPKDRFSAERLKGVDSTLKIQPAKLEDSAVYLCASSLVLESDTQYFGPGTRLTVL.

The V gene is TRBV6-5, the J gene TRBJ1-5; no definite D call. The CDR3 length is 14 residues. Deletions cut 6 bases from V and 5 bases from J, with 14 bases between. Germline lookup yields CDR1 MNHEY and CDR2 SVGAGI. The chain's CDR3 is CASSALGYHQPQHF. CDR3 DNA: TGTGCCAGCAGCGCCCTGGGCTACCATCAGCCCCAGCATTTT.

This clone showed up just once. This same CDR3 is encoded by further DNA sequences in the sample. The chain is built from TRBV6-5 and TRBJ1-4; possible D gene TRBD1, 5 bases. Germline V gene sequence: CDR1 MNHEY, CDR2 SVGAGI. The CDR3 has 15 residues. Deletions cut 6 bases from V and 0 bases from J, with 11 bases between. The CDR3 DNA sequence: TGTGCCAGCAGCTCGGGGGAAGCAACTAATGAAAAACTGTTTTTT. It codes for CASSSGEATNEKLFF.

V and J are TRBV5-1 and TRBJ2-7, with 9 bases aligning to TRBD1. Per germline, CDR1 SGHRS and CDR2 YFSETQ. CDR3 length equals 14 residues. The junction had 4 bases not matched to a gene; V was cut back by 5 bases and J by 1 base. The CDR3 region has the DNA TGCGCCAGCAGGGCGGGACAGGGTTCCTACGAGCAGTACTTC. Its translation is CASRAGQGSYEQYF.

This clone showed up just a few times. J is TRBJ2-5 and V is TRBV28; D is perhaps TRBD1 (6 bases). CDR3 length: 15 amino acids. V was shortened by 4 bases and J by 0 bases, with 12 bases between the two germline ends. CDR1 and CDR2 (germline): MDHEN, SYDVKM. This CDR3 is CASSSTQGYQETQYF. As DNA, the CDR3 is TGTGCCAGCAGTTCGACACAGGGCTACCAAGAGACCCAGTACTTC.

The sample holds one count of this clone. The CDR3 here is CASRGTGPSPSYEQYF. The CDR3 DNA follows: TGCGCCAGCAGGGGGACAGGCCCATCGCCCTCCTACGAGCAGTACTTC. This sequence joins TRBV5-1 and TRBJ2-7; 8 positions agree with TRBD1. Germline lookup yields CDR1 SGHRS and CDR2 YFSETQ. This CDR3 region has 16 residues. With 5 bases clipped from V and 0 bases from J, the junction kept 10 bases outside the gene matches. Complete variable domain (other parts from reference TRBV5-1 and TRBJ2-7): KAGVTQTPRYLIKTRGQQVTLSCSPISGHRSVSWYQQTPGQGLQFLFEYFSETQRNKGNFPGRFSGRQFSNSRSEMNVSTLELGDSALYLCASRGTGPSPSYEQYFGPGTRLTVT.

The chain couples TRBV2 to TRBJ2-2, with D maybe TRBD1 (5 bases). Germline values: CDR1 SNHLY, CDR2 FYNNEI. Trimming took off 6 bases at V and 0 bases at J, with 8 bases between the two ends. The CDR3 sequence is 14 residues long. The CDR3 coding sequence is TGTGCCAGCAGAGTGACAGCGAACACCGGGGAGCTGTTTTTT. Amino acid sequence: CASRVTANTGELFF. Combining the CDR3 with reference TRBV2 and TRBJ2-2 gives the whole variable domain EPEVTQTPSHQVTQMGQEVILRCVPISNHLYFYWYRQILGQKVEFLVSFYNNEISEKSEIFDDQFSVERPDGSNFTLKIRSTKLEDSAMYFCASRVTANTGELFFGEGSRLTVL.

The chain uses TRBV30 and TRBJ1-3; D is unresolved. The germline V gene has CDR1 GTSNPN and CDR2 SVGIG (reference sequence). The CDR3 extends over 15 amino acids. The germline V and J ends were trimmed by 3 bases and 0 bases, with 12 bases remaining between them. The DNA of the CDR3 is TGTGCCTGGAGCTCGGGCGGACTCTCTGGAAACACCATATATTTT. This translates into CAWSSGGLSGNTIYF. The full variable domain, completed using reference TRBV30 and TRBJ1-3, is SQTIHQWPATLVQPVGSPLSLECTVEGTSNPNLYWYRQAAGRGLQLLFYSVGIGQISSEVPQNLSASRPQDRQFILSSKKLLLSDSGFYLCAWSSGGLSGNTIYFGEGSWLTVV.

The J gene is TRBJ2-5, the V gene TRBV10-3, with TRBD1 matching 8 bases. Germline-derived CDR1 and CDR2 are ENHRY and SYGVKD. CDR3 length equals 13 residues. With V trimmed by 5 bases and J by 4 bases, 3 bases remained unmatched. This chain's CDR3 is CAISPQGGETQYF. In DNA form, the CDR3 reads TGTGCCATCAGTCCACAGGGGGGAGAGACCCAGTACTTC.

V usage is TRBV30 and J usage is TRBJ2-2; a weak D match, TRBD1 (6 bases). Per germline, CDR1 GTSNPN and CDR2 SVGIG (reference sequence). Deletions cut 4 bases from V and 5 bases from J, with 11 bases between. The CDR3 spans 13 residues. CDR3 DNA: TGTGCCTGGACAGGGGTGAGGACCGGGGAGCTGTTTTTT. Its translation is CAWTGVRTGELFF. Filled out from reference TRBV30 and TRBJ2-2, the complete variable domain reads SQTIHQWPATLVQPVGSPLSLECTVEGTSNPNLYWYRQAAGRGLQLLFYSVGIGQISSEVPQNLSASRPQDRQFILSSKKLLLSDSGFYLCAWTGVRTGELFFGEGSRLTVL.